This T cell receptor (beta chain) was recovered during a study of shared clonotypes between healthy human individuals. Findings and caveats of the study: Rarefaction indicated that sorted-subset sequencing remained incomplete although depth was large. What naive subsets generally showed was a larger estimated richness than memory subsets showed. Against clonotypes common to all four donors, non-shared ones had lower generation probabilities.

CDR3 length: 14 residues. V gave up 4 bases and J gave up 1 base; unmatched junction bases: 1. From germline, CDR1 is SGHDN and CDR2 FVKESK. The authors divided CD4+ cells into CD45RA+ naive and CD45RA-negative memory subsets. Clones were sequenced by immunoSEQ multiplex PCR, and TCRdb holds only the in-frame ones, with some missing. This table holds about 1 million clones, about 75% found once. Comments on this clone: The antigen is not known. Since a much larger clone is just one base distant, this may be a read error.

V is TRBV14 and J is TRBJ1-3; 7 bases are shared with TRBD1. The sample taken for sequencing was memory CD4+ T cells sorted from blood. As for subset: CD45RA-negative fraction. This clonotype was sampled from a man aged 18 to 35 in good health. The CDR3 protein is CASSRDRSGNTIYF. The CDR3 region has the DNA TGTGCCAGCAGCCGGGACAGATCTGGAAACACCATATATTTT. Full variable domain (missing parts from reference TRBV14 and TRBJ1-3): EAGVTQFPSHSVIEKGQTVTLRCDPISGHDNLYWYRRVMGKEIKFLLHFVKESKQDESGMPNNRFLAERTGGTYSTLKVQPAELEDSGVYFCASSRDRSGNTIYFGEGSWLTVV.